Listed here are 10 T cell receptor beta chains from one sample, sequenced in a study of T cell clonotyping in hematopoietic cell transplantation. The assay was immunoSEQ multiplex PCR, and TCRdb's table has in-frame clones only and misses some. The sample holds over 10,000 clones; 70% to 80% are singletons and the top ten take roughly 14%. The material sequenced was peripheral blood mononuclear cells, taken 180 days after allogeneic stem cell transplant. The receptors come from a male patient aged 60 to 75 who had an allogeneic stem cell transplant from an unrelated donor, so the T cells may come from the graft donor. Some clones in this sample may be carry-over from other donors' samples.

This clone came up a few times. The chain couples TRBV27 to TRBJ2-1; 10 bases line up with TRBD1. This CDR3 is built from 14 residues. V shed 5 bases and J 5 bases; nucleotides not matched to a gene: 3. The V gene's germline CDR1 is MNHEY and CDR2 SMNVEV (reference sequence). CDR3 nucleotides: TGTGCCAGCAGTGCGGGACAGGGGAACAATGAGCAGTTCTTC. Protein: CASSAGQGNNEQFF.

The chain joins TRBV19 to TRBJ2-7, with unresolved D. The CDR3 has 14 residues. Trimming took off 5 bases at V and 2 bases at J, with 13 bases between the two ends. Looked up from germline, CDR1 is LNHDA and CDR2 is SQIVND (reference sequence). The CDR3 here is CASSSGIFPYEQYF. DNA of the CDR3: TGTGCCAGTAGTTCCGGAATATTCCCCTACGAGCAGTACTTC.

V and J are TRBV25-1 and TRBJ2-3, with D possibly matching TRBD1 (6 bases). CDR3 length: 18 residues. The ends were cut back, 1 base at V and 2 bases at J, with 19 bases in the middle. CDR1 is MGHDK and CDR2 is SYGVNS in the germline V gene. The CDR3 DNA sequence: TGTGCCAGCAGTGAATTCTTGGTTCGCAGGGGCAACACAGATACGCAGTATTTT. Protein: CASSEFLVRRGNTDTQYF.

The J gene is TRBJ2-1, the V gene TRBV13; 10 bases line up with TRBD2. Germline CDR1 reads PRHDT; CDR2 reads FYEKMQ (reference sequence). The CDR3 has 16 amino acids. The J segment lost 4 bases and the V segment lost 5 bases, leaving 8 bases of the junction unmatched. In DNA form, the CDR3 reads TGTGCCAGCAGCCCCCCTAGCGGGAGTAAATACAATGAGCAGTTCTTC. Amino acid sequence: CASSPPSGSKYNEQFF.

The gene calls are TRBV19 and TRBJ2-7; the D call may be TRBD1 or TRBD2 (5 bases each). The V end lost 3 bases, the J end lost 0 bases, and 15 bases lay between the germline ends. Germline assignment: CDR1 LNHDA and CDR2 SQIVND (reference sequence). CDR3 size: 16 residues. CDR3 protein: CASSMRGEESSYEQYF. The DNA of the CDR3 is TGTGCCAGTAGTATGAGGGGTGAAGAGAGCTCCTACGAGCAGTACTTC.

V and J are TRBV30 and TRBJ2-7; D is tentatively TRBD1 or TRBD2 (5 bases each). Germline-derived CDR1 and CDR2 are GTSNPN and SVGIG (reference sequence). The CDR3 spans 13 residues. Trimming pared 3 bases from V and 2 bases from J, leaving 11 bases between. CDR3 bases: TGTGCCTGGAGCTGGGGGAATACCTACGAGCAGTACTTC. This codes for CAWSWGNTYEQYF.

Only a few counts were recorded for this clone. V gene TRBV30 combines with J gene TRBJ2-3; maybe TRBD1 (6 bases). Germline CDR1 is GTSNPN and CDR2 is SVGIG (reference sequence). The CDR3 has 12 residues. Trimming pared 5 bases from V and 1 base from J, leaving 7 bases between. CDR3 amino acids: CAWEGGTDTQYF. The DNA for the CDR3 is TGTGCCTGGGAGGGGGGCACAGATACGCAGTATTTT.

The chain employs TRBV9 and TRBJ2-1, with 14 positions matching TRBD2. This CDR3 has 17 amino acids. Germline V gene lookup returns CDR1 SGDLS and CDR2 YYNGEE. With 3 bases clipped from V and 4 bases from J, the junction kept 6 bases outside the gene matches. The CDR3 region has the DNA TGTGCCAGCAGCGCCGGGACTAGCGGGAGAGGTTACAATGAGCAGTTCTTC. Encoded protein: CASSAGTSGRGYNEQFF.

The rearrangement uses TRBV4-3 and TRBJ1-5; 8 bases map to TRBD1. Per the germline V gene, CDR1 is LGHNA and CDR2 is YSLEER. This CDR3 comprises 15 residues. The V segment lost 3 bases and the J segment 4 bases; nucleotides outside the gene matches: 5. This CDR3 reads CASSQDRVGNQPQHF. The CDR3, as DNA: TGCGCCAGCAGCCAGGACAGGGTCGGGAATCAGCCCCAGCATTTT.

The rearrangement joins TRBV6-5 to TRBJ1-4, with TRBD1 identical over 9 bases. The V gene end was trimmed by 2 bases and the J gene end by 8 bases; junction bases not matched to a gene: 6. The CDR3 extends over 15 amino acids. The germline V gene encodes CDR1 MNHEY and CDR2 SVGAGI. This chain's CDR3 is CASSYTGTGNEKLFF. The DNA of the CDR3 is TGTGCCAGCAGTTACACCGGGACAGGGAACGAAAAACTGTTTTTT.